The source of this T cell receptor (beta chain) is a study of human T cells and chemical hapten exposure. Study summary: DPC at 0.01% went onto the upper back in patch tests, read at 6 days.

The trim removed 4 bases at V and 0 bases at J, leaving 9 bases unmatched. This CDR3 is 19 amino acids long. TCRdb used MiXCR to reprocess the RACE reads, holding one entry per CDR3 protein. The sample consists of around 300,000 distinct CDR3 sequences, 4.5% to 7% of them appearing once. The time point here: pre-sensitization, week 0. Treatment: therapeutic diphenylcyclopropenone sensitization with weekly scalp DPC. The chain couples TRBV12-3 or TRBV12-4 to TRBJ2-3; TRBD2 matches at 14 bases. The source was whole blood, collected in connection with sensitization to the hapten diphenylcyclopropenone (DPC). The source of this sequence is a woman aged 18-29 years with alopecia areata. Some clones in this sample may be carry-over from other donors' samples. The CDR3 sequence: CASSSGTSGGQASTDTQYF. The CDR3 nucleotides read TGTGCCAGCAGTTCCGGGACTAGCGGGGGCCAAGCTAGCACAGATACGCAGTATTTT.